This TCR beta chain was documented in a study of blood T cells in healthy people across ages. Notes on the study in general: Estimates of diversity drawn from one million T cells were considered underestimates. The study found TCR beta diversity correlated strongly with naive T cell percentage.

A note on this clonotype: Antigen unknown.

V lost 4 bases and J lost 11, with 18 bases in between. This CDR3 has 13 amino acids. Per germline, CDR1 SGHVS and CDR2 FQNEAQ. For every donor, a draw yielded around 10 milliliters of peripheral blood. Combining a sample-barcoded 5' primer with a J-beta primer mix, a second PCR ran for about 6 to 12 cycles. Unique molecular identifiers of 12 random nucleotides labeled each cDNA. TCRdb itself ran the 5' RACE reads through MiXCR, one entry per CDR3 protein. The data hold about 680,000 distinct CDR3 sequences, with roughly 50% observed a single time. Sequenced material: blood. This receptor was taken from a woman aged 55 to 70 in good health. The chain combines TRBV7-8 with TRBJ2-7; possibly TRBD2 for D (5 bases). In DNA form, the CDR3 reads TGTGCCAGCAGCTCACCAAAGGACGGGGTGAAGTACTTC. This gives the protein CASSSPKDGVKYF.